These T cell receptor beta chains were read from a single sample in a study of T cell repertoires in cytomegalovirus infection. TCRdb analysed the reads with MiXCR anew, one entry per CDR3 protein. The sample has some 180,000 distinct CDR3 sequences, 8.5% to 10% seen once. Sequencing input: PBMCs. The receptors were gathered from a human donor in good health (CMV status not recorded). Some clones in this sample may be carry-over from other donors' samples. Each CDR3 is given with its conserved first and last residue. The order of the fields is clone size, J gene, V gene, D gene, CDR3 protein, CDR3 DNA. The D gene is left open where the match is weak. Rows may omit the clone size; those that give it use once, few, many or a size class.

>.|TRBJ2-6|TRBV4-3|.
CASSLFRTLSGANVLTF
TGCGCCAGCAGCCTGTTCAGAACTCTCTCTGGGGCCAACGTCCTGACTTTC
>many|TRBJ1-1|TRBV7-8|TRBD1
CASSLEVPGQGRTEAFF
TGTGCCAGCAGCTTAGAAGTACCGGGACAGGGGAGGACTGAAGCTTTCTTT
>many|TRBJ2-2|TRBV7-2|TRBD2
CASKGQGRLAGILSNTGELFF
TGTGCCAGCAAGGGACAGGGAAGACTAGCGGGAATATTATCGAACACCGGGGAGCTGTTTTTT
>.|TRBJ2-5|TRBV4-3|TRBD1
CASSQGPGGIRPPETQYF
TGCGCCAGCAGCCAAGGCCCAGGGGGCATTCGCCCCCCAGAGACCCAGTACTTC
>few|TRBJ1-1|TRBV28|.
CASSSLRPGEAFF
TGTGCCAGCAGTTCCCTTCGGCCAGGGGAAGCTTTCTTT
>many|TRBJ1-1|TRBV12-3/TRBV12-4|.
CASSLVGVTEAFF
TGTGCCAGCAGTTTAGTAGGGGTAACTGAAGCTTTCTTT
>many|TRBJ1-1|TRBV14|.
CASSQGPRRIGGFTEAFF
TGTGCCAGCAGCCAGGGTCCGCGGCGAATCGGTGGGTTCACTGAAGCTTTCTTT
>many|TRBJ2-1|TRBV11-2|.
CASSFLAGPREISYNEQFF
TGTGCCAGCAGCTTCCTCGCGGGGCCACGAGAGATCTCCTACAATGAGCAGTTCTTC
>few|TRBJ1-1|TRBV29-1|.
CSVEGTREAFF
TGCAGCGTTGAAGGGACAAGGGAAGCTTTCTTT
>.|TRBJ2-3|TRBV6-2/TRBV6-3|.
CASSQGRFTDTQYF
TGTGCCAGCAGTCAGGGGCGATTCACAGATACGCAGTATTTT
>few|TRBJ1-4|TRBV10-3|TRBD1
CAISAGQGEKLFF
TGTGCCATCAGTGCAGGACAGGGTGAAAAACTGTTTTTT
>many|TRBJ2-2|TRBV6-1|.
CASSELTNTGELFF
TGTGCCAGCAGTGAACTGACGAACACCGGGGAGCTGTTTTTT
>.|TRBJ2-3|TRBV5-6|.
CASSLDATDTQYF
TGTGCCAGCAGTCTCGACGCAACAGATACGCAGTATTTT
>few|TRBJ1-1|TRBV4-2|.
CASSQDQGISEAFF
TGTGCCAGCAGCCAAGATCAGGGGATATCTGAAGCTTTCTTT
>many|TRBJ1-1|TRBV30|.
CAWSVLSGVGAFF
TGTGCCTGGAGTGTACTAAGCGGGGTAGGAGCTTTCTTT
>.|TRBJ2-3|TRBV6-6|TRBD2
CASSEEGGSTDTQYF
TGTGCCAGCAGTGAGGAGGGAGGGAGCACAGATACGCAGTATTTT
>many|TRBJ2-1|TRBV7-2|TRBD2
CASSLLAGVIKNEQFF
TGTGCCAGCAGCTTACTAGCGGGAGTGATAAAAAATGAGCAGTTCTTC
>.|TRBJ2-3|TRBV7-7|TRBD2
CASRSSGLSTDTQYF
TGTGCTAGCAGATCTAGCGGTCTTAGCACAGATACGCAGTATTTT
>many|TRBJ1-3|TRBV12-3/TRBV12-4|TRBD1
CASRDRGRGNTIYF
TGTGCCAGCAGGGACAGGGGGCGTGGAAACACCATATATTTT
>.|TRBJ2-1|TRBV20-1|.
CSARVELKPYNEQFF
TGCAGTGCTAGAGTGGAACTTAAACCCTACAATGAGCAGTTCTTC
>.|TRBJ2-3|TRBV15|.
CATSNPTADLTDTQYF
TGTGCCACCAGCAACCCGACAGCGGACCTCACAGATACGCAGTATTTT
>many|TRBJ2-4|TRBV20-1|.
CSASTVGNAKNIQYF
TGCAGTGCTAGTACTGTTGGGAATGCCAAAAACATTCAGTACTTC